The 7 T cell receptor beta chains below were found in one sample sequenced in a study of blood T cell repertoires in COVID-19. TCRdb's table, derived via immunoSEQ multiplex PCR, lists solely in-frame clones and lacks some. The sample shows about 160,000 clones, approximately 82% of them seen only once. Sequencing was done on a sample of peripheral blood. These receptor sequences come from an elderly woman with acute or convalescent COVID-19.

The gene calls are TRBV5-1 and TRBJ1-1; no firm D call. CDR1 is SGHRS, CDR2 YFSETQ, per germline. The CDR3 has 14 amino acids. Between the trimmed V and J ends, which lost 0 bases and 1 base, there was a span of 7 bases. The CDR3 nucleotides read TGCGCCAGCAGCTTGGATTCCGGGAACACTGAAGCTTTCTTT. Encoded protein: CASSLDSGNTEAFF.

The sample holds a few counts of this clone. J is TRBJ1-4 and V is TRBV5-6; perhaps TRBD1 as D (6 bases). CDR1 and CDR2 (germline): SGHDT, YYEEEE. Between the trimmed V and J ends, which lost 4 bases and 0 bases, there was a span of 13 bases. CDR3 length: 16 residues. CDR3 in amino acids: CASSEWGLATNEKLFF. CDR3 sequence (DNA): TGTGCCAGCAGCGAATGGGGGCTTGCAACTAATGAAAAACTGTTTTTT.

V usage is TRBV2 and J usage is TRBJ1-2; 12 nucleotides line up with TRBD1. The ends lost 3 bases at V and 8 bases at J; junction bases unmatched: 10. Germline V gives CDR1 SNHLY, CDR2 FYNNEI. The CDR3 consists of 16 residues. The CDR3 bases are TGTGCCAGCAGTGACAGGCCGGGACAGGGGGCGCGAGGCTACACCTTC. Translated: CASSDRPGQGARGYTF.

The rearrangement joins TRBV4-1 to TRBJ1-4; the match to TRBD1 covers 11 bases. The V gene's germline CDR1 is MGHRA and CDR2 YSYEKL. This CDR3 region has 15 residues. The ends lost 1 base at V and 8 bases at J; junction bases unmatched: 3. The CDR3 nucleotides are TGCGCCAGCAGCCAAGGAGGGACAGGGGGGGAAAAACTGTTTTTT. Its translation is CASSQGGTGGEKLFF.

The genes are TRBV12-3 or TRBV12-4 and TRBJ2-1; unclear D gene. This CDR3 is built from 12 residues. Between the trimmed V and J ends, which lost 5 bases and 9 bases, there was a span of 11 bases. The CDR3 DNA follows: TGTGCCAGCAGTCCTCCCCGGGTTGAGCAGTTCTTC. This encodes CASSPPRVEQFF.

In this sample, this clone turned up once. J is TRBJ2-7 and V is TRBV18; 7 bases are a match to TRBD1. CDR1 and CDR2 (germline): KGHSH, LQKENI. This CDR3 comprises 14 residues. J lost 3 bases, V lost 5 bases, and 7 bases had no gene match. This chain's CDR3 is CASSSGTAIYEQYF. The CDR3 coding sequence is TGTGCCAGCTCATCCGGGACAGCGATCTACGAGCAGTACTTC.

CDR3 region: CATSRDREDTLFSYEQYF. CDR3 bases: TGTGCCACCAGCAGAGATAGAGAAGACACGCTTTTTTCCTACGAGCAGTACTTC. This rearrangement joins TRBV15 to TRBJ2-7; no clear D gene. The CDR3 runs 18 residues. Germline V CDR1 and CDR2: LNHNV, YYDKDF (reference sequence). Trimming took 0 bases from V and 1 from J, leaving 19 bases between them.